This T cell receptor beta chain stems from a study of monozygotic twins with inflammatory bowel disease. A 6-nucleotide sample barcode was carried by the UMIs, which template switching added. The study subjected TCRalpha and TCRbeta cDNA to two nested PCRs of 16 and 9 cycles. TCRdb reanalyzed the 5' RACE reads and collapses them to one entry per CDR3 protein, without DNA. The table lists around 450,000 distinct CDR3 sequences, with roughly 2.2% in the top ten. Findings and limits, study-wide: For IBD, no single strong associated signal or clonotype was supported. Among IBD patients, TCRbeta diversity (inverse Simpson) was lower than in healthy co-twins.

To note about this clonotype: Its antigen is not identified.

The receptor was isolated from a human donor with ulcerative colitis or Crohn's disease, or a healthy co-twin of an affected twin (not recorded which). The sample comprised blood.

The CDR3: CAWTPGVGASNQPQHF. V usage is TRBV30 and J usage is TRBJ1-5; checking the TCRdb D call of TRBD1 is not possible without DNA. Per germline, CDR1 GTSNPN and CDR2 SVGIG (reference sequence). The CDR3 is 16 amino acids. The complete variable domain, with remaining parts taken from reference TRBV30 and TRBJ1-5, reads SQTIHQWPATLVQPVGSPLSLECTVEGTSNPNLYWYRQAAGRGLQLLFYSVGIGQISSEVPQNLSASRPQDRQFILSSKKLLLSDSGFYLCAWTPGVGASNQPQHFGDGTRLSIL.